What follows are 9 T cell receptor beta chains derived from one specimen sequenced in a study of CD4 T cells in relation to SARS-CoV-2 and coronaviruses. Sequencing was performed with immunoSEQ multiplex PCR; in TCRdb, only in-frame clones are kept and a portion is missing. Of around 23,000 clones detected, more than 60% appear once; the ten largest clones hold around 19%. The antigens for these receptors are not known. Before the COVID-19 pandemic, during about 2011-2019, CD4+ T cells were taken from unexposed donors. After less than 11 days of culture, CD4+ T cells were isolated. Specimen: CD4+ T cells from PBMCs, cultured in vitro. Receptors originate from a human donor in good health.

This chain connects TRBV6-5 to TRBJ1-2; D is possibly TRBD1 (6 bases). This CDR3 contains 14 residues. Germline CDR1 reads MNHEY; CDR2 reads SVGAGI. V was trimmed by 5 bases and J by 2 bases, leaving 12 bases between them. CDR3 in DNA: TGTGCCAGCAGTCGGGGGCAGGGAAACTATGGCTACACCTTC. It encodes CASSRGQGNYGYTF.

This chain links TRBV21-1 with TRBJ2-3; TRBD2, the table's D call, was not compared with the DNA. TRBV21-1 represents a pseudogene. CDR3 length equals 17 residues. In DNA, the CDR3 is TGTGCCAGCAGCAATTGGTGGACTAGCCGAGAGACAGATACGCAGTATTTT. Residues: CASSNWWTSRETDTQYF.

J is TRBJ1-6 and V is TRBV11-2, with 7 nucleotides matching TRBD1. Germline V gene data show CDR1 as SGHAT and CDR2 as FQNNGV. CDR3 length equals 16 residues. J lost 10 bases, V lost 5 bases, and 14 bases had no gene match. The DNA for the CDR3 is TGTGCCAGCAGCCACTCCCCCCACAGGGGATGGTCACCCCTCCACTTT. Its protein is CASSHSPHRGWSPLHF.

The CDR3, as DNA: TGTGCCAGCAGCCCCCTAAGGGAAAAGGGGAGCAATCAGCCCCAGCATTTT. Encoded protein: CASSPLREKGSNQPQHF. The chain is built from TRBV5-6 and TRBJ1-5, with D perhaps matching TRBD1 (5 bases). V shed 4 bases and J shed 1 base, with 18 bases lying between them. In germline, CDR1 is SGHDT, CDR2 YYEEEE. The CDR3 consists of 17 residues. The variable domain in full, with the rest retrieved from reference TRBV5-6 and TRBJ1-5, is DAGVTQSPTHLIKTRGQQVTLRCSPKSGHDTVSWYQQALGQGPQFIFQYYEEEERQRGNFPDRFSGHQFPNYSSELNVNALLLGDSALYLCASSPLREKGSNQPQHFGDGTRLSIL.

The CDR3: CASSPDRGANTGELFF. CDR3 bases: TGCGCCAGCAGTCCTGACAGGGGAGCCAACACCGGGGAGCTGTTTTTT. The J gene is TRBJ2-2, the V gene TRBV5-1; 8 bases line up with TRBD1. V shed 5 bases, J shed 2 bases, and the junction held 8 bases outside the gene matches. Germline V gene lookup returns CDR1 SGHRS and CDR2 YFSETQ. This CDR3 contains 16 residues.

In nucleotides, the CDR3 is TGTGCCAGCAGCCAAGAAGGTAGCATACGGGACAATGAGCAGTTCTTC. This gives the protein CASSQEGSIRDNEQFF. The chain carries TRBV14 and TRBJ2-1; no clear D gene. CDR3 length: 16 residues. V shed 0 bases and J shed 5 bases, with 14 bases lying between them. Per the germline V gene, CDR1 is SGHDN and CDR2 is FVKESK. Full variable domain (remainder filled in from reference TRBV14 and TRBJ2-1): EAGVTQFPSHSVIEKGQTVTLRCDPISGHDNLYWYRRVMGKEIKFLLHFVKESKQDESGMPNNRFLAERTGGTYSTLKVQPAELEDSGVYFCASSQEGSIRDNEQFFGPGTRLTVL.

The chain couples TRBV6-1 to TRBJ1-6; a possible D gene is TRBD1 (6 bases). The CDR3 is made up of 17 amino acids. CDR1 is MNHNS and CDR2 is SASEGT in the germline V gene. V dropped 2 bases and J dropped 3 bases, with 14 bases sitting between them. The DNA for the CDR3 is TGTGCCAGCAGTGAAAGTAGCGGACAGAACTATAATTCACCCCTCCACTTT. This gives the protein CASSESSGQNYNSPLHF.

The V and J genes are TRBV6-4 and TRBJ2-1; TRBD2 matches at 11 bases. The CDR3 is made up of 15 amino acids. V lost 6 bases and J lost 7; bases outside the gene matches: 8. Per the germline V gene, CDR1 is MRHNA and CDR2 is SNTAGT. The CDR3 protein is CASRKLAGETNEQFF. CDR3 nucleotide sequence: TGTGCCAGCAGAAAACTAGCGGGAGAGACAAATGAGCAGTTCTTC.

CDR3 sequence reads: CASSPSGDTEAFF. DNA of the CDR3: TGTGCCAGCAGTCCCAGCGGGGACACTGAAGCTTTCTTT. The V gene is TRBV6-4, the J gene TRBJ1-1; the D is unclear. V lost 5 bases, J lost 3 bases, and 10 bases lay in between. Per the germline V gene, CDR1 is MRHNA and CDR2 is SNTAGT. The CDR3 extends over 13 amino acids.